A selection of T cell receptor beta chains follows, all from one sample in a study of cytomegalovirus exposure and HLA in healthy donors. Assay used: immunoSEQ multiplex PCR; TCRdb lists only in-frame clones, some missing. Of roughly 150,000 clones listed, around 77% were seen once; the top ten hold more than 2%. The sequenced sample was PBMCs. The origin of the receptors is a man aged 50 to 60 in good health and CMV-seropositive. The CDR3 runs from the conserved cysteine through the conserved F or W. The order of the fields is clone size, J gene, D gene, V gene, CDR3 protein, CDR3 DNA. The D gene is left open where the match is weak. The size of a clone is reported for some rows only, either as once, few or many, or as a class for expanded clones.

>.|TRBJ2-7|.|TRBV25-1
CASSEWRALDEQYF
TGTGCCAGCAGTGAATGGAGGGCCCTGGACGAGCAGTACTTC
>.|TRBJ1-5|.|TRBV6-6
CASSYRESSNQPQHF
TGTGCCAGCAGTTACCGGGAGAGTAGCAATCAGCCCCAGCATTTT
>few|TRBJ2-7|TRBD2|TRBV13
CASSLVGTSGYEQYF
TGTGCCAGCAGCTTAGTGGGGACTAGCGGCTACGAGCAGTACTTC
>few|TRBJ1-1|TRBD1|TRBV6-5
CASSYRQGRNTEAFF
TGTGCCAGCAGTTACAGACAGGGGAGGAACACTGAAGCTTTCTTT
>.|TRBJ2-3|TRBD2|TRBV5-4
CASSSRGSTDTQYF
TGTGCCAGCAGCTCGCGGGGGAGCACAGATACGCAGTATTTT
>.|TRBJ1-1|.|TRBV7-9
CATSTGSEAFF
TGTGCCACCTCTACAGGGTCTGAAGCTTTCTTT
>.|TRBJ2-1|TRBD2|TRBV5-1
CASSLDPSGGHNEQFF
TGTGCCAGCAGCTTGGATCCTAGCGGGGGTCACAATGAGCAGTTCTTC
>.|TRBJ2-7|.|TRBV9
CASSVSPDSSYEQYF
TGTGCCAGCAGCGTGTCCCCCGATAGCTCCTACGAGCAGTACTTC
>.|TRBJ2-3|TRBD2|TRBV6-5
CASSWNSGGATDTQYF
TGTGCCAGCAGTTGGAATAGCGGGGGGGCCACAGATACGCAGTATTTT
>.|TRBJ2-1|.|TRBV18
CASSPFRGDSYNEQFF
TGTGCCAGCTCACCGTTCCGGGGAGACTCCTACAATGAGCAGTTCTTC
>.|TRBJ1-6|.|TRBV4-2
CASSQGKGGDSPLHF
TGTGCCAGCAGCCAAGGGAAAGGGGGTGATTCACCCCTCCACTTT
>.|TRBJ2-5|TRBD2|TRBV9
CASSPWTSGGGETQYF
TGTGCCAGCAGCCCATGGACTAGCGGGGGCGGGGAGACCCAGTACTTC
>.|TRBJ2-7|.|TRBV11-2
CASSLVGSYEQYF
TGTGCCAGCAGCTTAGTCGGTTCCTACGAGCAGTACTTC